This T cell receptor beta chain was recovered during a study of CD8 T cells in ankylosing spondylitis. This clonotype showed up many times. No antigen is known for it. Preparation of TCR beta libraries was done by quantitative 5'-RACE with molecular barcodes. TCRdb reprocessed the 5' RACE reads with MiXCR, giving one entry per CDR3 protein. Of some 130,000 distinct CDR3 sequences in the sample, 7% to 8% are singletons; the top ten hold roughly an eighth. General study results and limits: Disease-linked clones, CD8+, were relatively rare in peripheral blood. As reported, disease-linked clones showed significant enrichment in matched ankylosing spondylitis synovial fluid. Some of these motif variants have turned up before, in reports on reactive arthritis synovial fluid and blood.

Losses at the gene ends were 0 bases for V and 2 bases for J; bases not matched to a gene: 3. The germline V gene encodes CDR1 MGHDK and CDR2 SYGVNS. This CDR3 comprises 16 residues. Sample: blood, either unsorted or a sorted T cell fraction (not recorded which). This sequence originates from a female donor with ankylosing spondylitis or in good health (not recorded which). The rearrangement joins TRBV25-1 to TRBJ2-1; 8 bases agree with TRBD1. CDR3 DNA: TGTGCCAGCAGTGAATATCCAGGGGGCGCCTACAATGAGCAGTTCTTC. Protein: CASSEYPGGAYNEQFF.